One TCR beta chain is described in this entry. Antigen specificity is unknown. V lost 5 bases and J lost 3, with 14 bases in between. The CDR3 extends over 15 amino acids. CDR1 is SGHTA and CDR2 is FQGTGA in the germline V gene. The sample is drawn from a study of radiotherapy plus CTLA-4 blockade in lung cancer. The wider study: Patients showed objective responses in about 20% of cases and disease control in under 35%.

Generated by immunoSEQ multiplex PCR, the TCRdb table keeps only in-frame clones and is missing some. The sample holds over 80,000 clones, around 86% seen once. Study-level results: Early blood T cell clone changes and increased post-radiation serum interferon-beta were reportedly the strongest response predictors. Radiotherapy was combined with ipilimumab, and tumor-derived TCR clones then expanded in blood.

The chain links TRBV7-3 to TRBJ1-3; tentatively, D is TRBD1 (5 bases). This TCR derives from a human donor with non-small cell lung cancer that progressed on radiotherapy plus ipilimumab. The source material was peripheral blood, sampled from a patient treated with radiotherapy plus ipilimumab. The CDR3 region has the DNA TGTGCCAGCAGCCCCGCCCCGGGGGTTGGAAACACCATATATTTT. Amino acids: CASSPAPGVGNTIYF.